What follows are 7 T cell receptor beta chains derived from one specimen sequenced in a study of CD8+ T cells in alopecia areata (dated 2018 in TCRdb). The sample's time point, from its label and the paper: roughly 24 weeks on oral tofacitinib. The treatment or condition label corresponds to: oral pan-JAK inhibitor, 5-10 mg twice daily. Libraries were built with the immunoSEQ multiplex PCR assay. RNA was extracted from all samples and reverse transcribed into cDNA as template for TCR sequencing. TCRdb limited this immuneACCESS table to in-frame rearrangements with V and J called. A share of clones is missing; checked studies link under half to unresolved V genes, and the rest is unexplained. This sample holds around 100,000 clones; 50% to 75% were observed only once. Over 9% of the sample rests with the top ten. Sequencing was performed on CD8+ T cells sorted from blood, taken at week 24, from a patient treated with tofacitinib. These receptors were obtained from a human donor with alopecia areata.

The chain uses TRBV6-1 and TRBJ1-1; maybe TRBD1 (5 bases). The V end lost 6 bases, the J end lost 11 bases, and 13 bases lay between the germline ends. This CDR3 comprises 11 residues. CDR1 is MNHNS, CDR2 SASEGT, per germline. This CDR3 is CASRKGLDAFF. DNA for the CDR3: TGTGCCAGCAGGAAGGGACTTGACGCTTTCTTT.

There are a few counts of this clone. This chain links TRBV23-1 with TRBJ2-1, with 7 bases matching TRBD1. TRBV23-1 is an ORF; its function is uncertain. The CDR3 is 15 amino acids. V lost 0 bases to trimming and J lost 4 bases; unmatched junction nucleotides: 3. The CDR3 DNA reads TGCGCCAGCAGTCAATCGGGGACAGCTTACAATGAGCAGTTCTTC. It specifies CASSQSGTAYNEQFF.

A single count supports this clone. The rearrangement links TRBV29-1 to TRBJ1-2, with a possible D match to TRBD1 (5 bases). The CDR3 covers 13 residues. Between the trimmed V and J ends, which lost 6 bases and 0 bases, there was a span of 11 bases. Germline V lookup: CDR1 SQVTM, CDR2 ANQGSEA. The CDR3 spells CSVLQETNYGYTF. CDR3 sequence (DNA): TGCAGCGTCCTACAGGAGACTAACTATGGCTACACCTTC.

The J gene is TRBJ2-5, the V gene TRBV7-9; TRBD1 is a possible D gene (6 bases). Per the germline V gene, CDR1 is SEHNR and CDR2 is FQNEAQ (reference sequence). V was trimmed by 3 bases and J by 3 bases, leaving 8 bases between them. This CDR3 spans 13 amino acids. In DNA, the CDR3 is TGTGCCAGCAGCTTGGACAGAGAAGAGACCCAGTACTTC. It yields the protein CASSLDREETQYF.

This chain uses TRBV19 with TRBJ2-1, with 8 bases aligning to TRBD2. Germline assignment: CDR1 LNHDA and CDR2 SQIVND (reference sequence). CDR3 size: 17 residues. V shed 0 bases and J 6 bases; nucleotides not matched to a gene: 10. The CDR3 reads CASSIDRETSVPNEQFF. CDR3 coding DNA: TGTGCCAGTAGTATAGATCGAGAGACTAGCGTCCCCAATGAGCAGTTCTTC. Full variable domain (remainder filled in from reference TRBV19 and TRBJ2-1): DGGITQSPKYLFRKEGQNVTLSCEQNLNHDAMYWYRQDPGQGLRLIYYSQIVNDFQKGDIAEGYSVSREKKESFPLTVTSAQKNPTAFYLCASSIDRETSVPNEQFFGPGTRLTVL.

CDR3 residues: CASSAGNQPQHF. CDR3 nucleotide sequence: TGTGCCAGCAGTGCCGGCAATCAGCCCCAGCATTTT. The chain carries TRBV27 and TRBJ1-5; D gene uncertain. V was trimmed by 5 bases and J by 2 bases, leaving 4 bases between them. This CDR3 spans 12 amino acids. Per germline, CDR1 MNHEY and CDR2 SMNVEV (reference sequence).

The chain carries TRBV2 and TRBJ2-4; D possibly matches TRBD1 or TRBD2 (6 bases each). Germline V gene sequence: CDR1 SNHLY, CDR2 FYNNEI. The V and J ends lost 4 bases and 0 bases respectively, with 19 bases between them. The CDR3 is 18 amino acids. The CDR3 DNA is TGTGCCAGCAGTGTTCCGGGGGCTGACTTAATAGCCAAAAACATTCAGTACTTC. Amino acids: CASSVPGADLIAKNIQYF.